This is a list of T cell receptor beta chains from one sample in a study of response to subunit inactivated influenza vaccine. TCRdb used MiXCR to reprocess the RT-PCR reads, holding one entry per CDR3 protein. Counted here are hundreds of thousands of distinct CDR3 sequences, roughly 14% occurring once; the ten biggest clones make up less than 7%. The source was PBMCs from blood, collected around two weeks before vaccination. The source of these receptors is a man aged 45 to 65 who received an inactivated influenza vaccine. Both conserved end residues are trimmed from each CDR3. Each record gives: CDR3 length, V gene, CDR3 protein.

length: 15
V: TRBV7-2
CDR3: ASSLTHGSVGSYEQY

length: 12
V: TRBV12-3/TRBV12-4
CDR3: ASSPKGVITEAF

length: 11
V: TRBV6-1
CDR3: ASSELRVYEQY

length: 12
V: TRBV28
CDR3: ASGGLQGAQPQH

length: 13
V: TRBV6-4
CDR3: ASSETGYANYGYT

length: 11
V: TRBV11-2
CDR3: ASSFRRAYEQY

length: 13
V: TRBV3-1
CDR3: ASSPSGTAGNTIY

length: 11
V: TRBV12-3/TRBV12-4
CDR3: ASIRGPRNEQF

length: 13
V: TRBV19
CDR3: ASSLRTSMNTEAF

length: 12
V: TRBV5-1
CDR3: ASAINLGSYEQY

length: 12
V: TRBV5-1
CDR3: ASSLFQHTQEQY

length: 12
V: TRBV19
CDR3: ASRDGGRPDTQY

length: 14
V: TRBV10-3
CDR3: AISGGLAMNTGELF

length: 12
V: TRBV6-2/TRBV6-3
CDR3: ASSYSGHSYEQY

length: 12
V: TRBV10-3
CDR3: ATDSGGGTGELF

length: 11
V: TRBV5-1
CDR3: ASSGHSGGAQY

length: 11
V: TRBV20-1
CDR3: SGFTGAPGTQY

length: 15
V: TRBV4-2
CDR3: ASSRQWGDPNTGELF

length: 11
V: TRBV12-3/TRBV12-4
CDR3: ASSLSSNEKLF

length: 10
V: TRBV20-1
CDR3: SARRPTDTQY

length: 12
V: TRBV30
CDR3: AWSRETAIPEQF

length: 14
V: TRBV7-2
CDR3: ASSEASGMSSYEQY

length: 12
V: TRBV11-2
CDR3: ASSLAHKSYEQY

length: 13
V: TRBV5-1
CDR3: ASSSDGRGNEKLF

length: 13
V: TRBV6-1
CDR3: ASRQGWASDTEAF

length: 16
V: TRBV11-2
CDR3: ASSLGLAGIASYNEQF

length: 11
V: TRBV19
CDR3: ASSAPPTGELF

length: 14
V: TRBV3-1
CDR3: ASSRQAGPRTGELF

length: 13
V: TRBV28
CDR3: ASSWDRTGSYEQY

length: 13
V: TRBV7-2
CDR3: ASGSVGVSTDTQY

length: 13
V: TRBV7-8
CDR3: ASSQIQGSSYEQY

length: 11
V: TRBV10-1
CDR3: ASKRDRDSPLH

length: 15
V: TRBV12-3/TRBV12-4
CDR3: ASSPRTGRLSGNTIY

length: 12
V: TRBV7-9
CDR3: ATGRDSSGNTIY

length: 14
V: TRBV7-6
CDR3: ASSFGHRQNTGELF

length: 20
V: TRBV7-1
CDR3: ASSSTSGGGPFPRLSTDTQY

length: 11
V: TRBV12-3/TRBV12-4
CDR3: ASSRRRNNEQF

length: 13
V: TRBV20-1
CDR3: SAPPVVGMNTEAF

length: 15
V: TRBV12-3/TRBV12-4
CDR3: ASSLGAPAVFENIQY

length: 13
V: TRBV5-1
CDR3: ASSAGTGNHNEQF

length: 13
V: TRBV5-1
CDR3: ASTTGRQLTDTQY

length: 13
V: TRBV2
CDR3: ASSPTALTYNEQF

length: 12
V: TRBV20-1
CDR3: SASIAGASYEQY

length: 10
V: TRBV12-3/TRBV12-4
CDR3: ASSRDSETQY

length: 12
V: TRBV5-1
CDR3: ASSKGGATDTQY

length: 12
V: TRBV15
CDR3: ATSMGRTYNEQF

length: 13
V: TRBV28
CDR3: ASSLSYPGDYGYT

length: 13
V: TRBV3-1
CDR3: ASSQSLRSNYGYT

length: 9
V: TRBV7-9
CDR3: ASSFVVQAF

length: 12
V: TRBV29-1
CDR3: SVKAGTRSYEQY

length: 15
V: TRBV20-1
CDR3: SARPPQGNLGLYEQY

length: 16
V: TRBV6-5
CDR3: ASSYPTSGDPLVWEQY

length: 15
V: TRBV6-2/TRBV6-3
CDR3: ASSPTSGGLNTGELF

length: 13
V: TRBV12-3/TRBV12-4
CDR3: ASSWGGLAYNEQF

length: 17
V: TRBV14
CDR3: ASSQVGGEKLGSYNEQF

length: 12
V: TRBV5-1
CDR3: ASSTGKTNYGYT

length: 13
V: TRBV7-2
CDR3: ASSQDNYSNQPQH

length: 13
V: TRBV20-1
CDR3: SARSGSPVNQPQH

length: 13
V: TRBV12-3/TRBV12-4
CDR3: ASSFTIRDTGELF

length: 11
V: TRBV6-2/TRBV6-3
CDR3: ASSLNRAETQY